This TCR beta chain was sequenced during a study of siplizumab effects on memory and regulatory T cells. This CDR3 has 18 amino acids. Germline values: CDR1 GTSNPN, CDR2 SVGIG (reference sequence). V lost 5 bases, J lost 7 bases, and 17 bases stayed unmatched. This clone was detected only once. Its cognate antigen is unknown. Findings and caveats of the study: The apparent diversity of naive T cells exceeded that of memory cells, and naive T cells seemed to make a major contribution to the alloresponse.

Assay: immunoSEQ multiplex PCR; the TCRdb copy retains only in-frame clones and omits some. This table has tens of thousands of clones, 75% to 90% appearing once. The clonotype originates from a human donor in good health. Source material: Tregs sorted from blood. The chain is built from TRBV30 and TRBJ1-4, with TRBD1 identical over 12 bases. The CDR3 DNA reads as TGTGCCTGGCCCCGTGCCGGGACAGGGGGCGAAGAATCTGAAAAACTGTTTTTT. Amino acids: CAWPRAGTGGEESEKLFF. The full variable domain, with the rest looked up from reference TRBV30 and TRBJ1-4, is SQTIHQWPATLVQPVGSPLSLECTVEGTSNPNLYWYRQAAGRGLQLLFYSVGIGQISSEVPQNLSASRPQDRQFILSSKKLLLSDSGFYLCAWPRAGTGGEESEKLFFGSGTQLSVL.